This TCR beta chain came from a study of siplizumab effects on memory and regulatory T cells. The CDR3 length is 15 residues. V dropped 5 bases and J dropped 3 bases, with 15 bases sitting between them. Germline V gene lookup returns CDR1 SGHTA and CDR2 FQGTGA. Sequenced by immunoSEQ multiplex PCR; TCRdb stores in-frame clones only, minus some. The profile shows over 100,000 clones, about 91% of them singletons. Study results and caveats: A major contribution to the alloresponse seemed to be made by naive T cells, which seemed more diverse than memory cells. Suppression by proliferating Tregs derived from siplizumab cultures was not verified.

To note about this clone: Its specificity is unknown.

The sample was Tregs sorted from blood. V usage is TRBV7-3 and J usage is TRBJ2-3, with a possible D match to TRBD2 (7 bases). This clonotype was sampled from a human donor in good health. The CDR3 reads CASSPGGAGTDTQYF. The CDR3 region has the DNA TGTGCCAGCAGCCCTGGGGGGGCGGGGACAGATACGCAGTATTTT. Full variable domain (outside the CDR3, taken from reference TRBV7-3 and TRBJ2-3): GAGVSQTPSNKVTEKGKYVELRCDPISGHTALYWYRQSLGQGPEFLIYFQGTGAADDSGLPNDRFFAVRPEGSVSTLKIQRTERGDSAVYLCASSPGGAGTDTQYFGPGTRLTVL.